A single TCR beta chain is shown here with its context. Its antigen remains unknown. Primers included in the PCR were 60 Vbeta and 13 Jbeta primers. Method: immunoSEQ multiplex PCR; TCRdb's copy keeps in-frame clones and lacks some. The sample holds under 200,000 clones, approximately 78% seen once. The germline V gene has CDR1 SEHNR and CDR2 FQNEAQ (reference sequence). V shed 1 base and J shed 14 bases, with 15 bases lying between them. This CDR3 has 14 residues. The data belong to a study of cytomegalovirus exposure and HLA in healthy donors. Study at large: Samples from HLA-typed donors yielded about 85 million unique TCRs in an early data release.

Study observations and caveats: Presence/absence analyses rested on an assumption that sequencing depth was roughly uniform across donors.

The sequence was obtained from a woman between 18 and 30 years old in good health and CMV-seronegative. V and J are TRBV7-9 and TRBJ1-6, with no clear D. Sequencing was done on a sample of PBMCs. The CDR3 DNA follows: TGTGCCAGCAGCTTAGTGGCGGGTTTTCGGGCCCTCCACTTT. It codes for CASSLVAGFRALHF.